The entry below describes one T cell receptor beta chain. Its antigen is unknown. These data come from a study of cytotoxic CD8 clonotypes in ibrutinib-treated CLL. Overall study context: Mean productive templates were about 260,000; mean productive rearrangements were around 90,000.

Study conclusions and caveats: A rise in clonality was seen at ibrutinib response, and a fall back toward baseline was seen at progression.

With sequencing, the targeted depth ranged from 1 in 200,000 to 1 in 1 million T cells. Generated by immunoSEQ multiplex PCR, the TCRdb table keeps only in-frame clones and is missing some. The sample shows more than 85,000 clones, 60% to 80% of them seen only once. V was pared by 4 bases and J by 0 bases, with 10 bases between. The CDR3 is made up of 14 amino acids. CDR1 MGHRA and CDR2 YSYEKL come from the germline V gene. This material consisted of PBMCs, taken after 12 months of ibrutinib treatment. V and J are TRBV4-1 and TRBJ2-7; D perhaps matches TRBD2 (6 bases). This TCR was recovered from a human donor with chronic lymphocytic leukemia. The CDR3 nucleotides are TGCGCCAGCAGCCCCGGAGGGAACTCCTACGAGCAGTACTTC. Protein: CASSPGGNSYEQYF.